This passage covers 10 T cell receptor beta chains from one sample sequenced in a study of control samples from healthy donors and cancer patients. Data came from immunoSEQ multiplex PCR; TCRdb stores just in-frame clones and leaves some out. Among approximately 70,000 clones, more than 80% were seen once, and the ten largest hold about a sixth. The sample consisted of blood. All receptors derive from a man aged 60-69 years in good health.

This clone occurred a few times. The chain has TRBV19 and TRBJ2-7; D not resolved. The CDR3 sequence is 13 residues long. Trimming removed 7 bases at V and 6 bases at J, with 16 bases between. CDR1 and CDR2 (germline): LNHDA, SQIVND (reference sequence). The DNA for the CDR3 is TGTGCCAGTAATCTGGGTGGGTTCAGCGAGCAGTACTTC. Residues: CASNLGGFSEQYF.

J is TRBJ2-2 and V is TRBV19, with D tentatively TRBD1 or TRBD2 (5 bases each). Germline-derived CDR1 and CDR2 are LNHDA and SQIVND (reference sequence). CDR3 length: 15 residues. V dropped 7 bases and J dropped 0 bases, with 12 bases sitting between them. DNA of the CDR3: TGTGCCAGTACCGGGACGGCACCGAACACCGGGGAGCTGTTTTTT. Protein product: CASTGTAPNTGELFF.

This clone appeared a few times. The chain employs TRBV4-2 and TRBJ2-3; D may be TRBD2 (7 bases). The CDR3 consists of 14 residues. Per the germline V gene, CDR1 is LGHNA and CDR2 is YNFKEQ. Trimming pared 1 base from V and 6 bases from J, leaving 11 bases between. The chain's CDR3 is CASSQGGGADTQYF. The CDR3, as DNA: TGTGCCAGCAGCCAAGGAGGGGGGGCGGATACGCAGTATTTT.

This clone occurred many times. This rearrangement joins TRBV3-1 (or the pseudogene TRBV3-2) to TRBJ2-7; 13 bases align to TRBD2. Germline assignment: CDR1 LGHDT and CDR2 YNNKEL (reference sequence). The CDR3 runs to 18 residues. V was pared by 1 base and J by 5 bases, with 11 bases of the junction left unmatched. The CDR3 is CASSQVPPWTSGRNEQYF. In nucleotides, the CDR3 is TGTGCCAGCAGCCAAGTTCCTCCTTGGACTAGCGGGAGAAACGAGCAGTACTTC.

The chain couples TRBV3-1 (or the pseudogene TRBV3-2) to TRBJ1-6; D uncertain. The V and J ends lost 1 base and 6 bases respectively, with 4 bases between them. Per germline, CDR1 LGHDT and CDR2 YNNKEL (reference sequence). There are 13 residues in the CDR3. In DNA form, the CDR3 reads TGTGCCAGCAGCCAAGTTGGTAATTCACCCCTCCACTTT. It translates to CASSQVGNSPLHF.

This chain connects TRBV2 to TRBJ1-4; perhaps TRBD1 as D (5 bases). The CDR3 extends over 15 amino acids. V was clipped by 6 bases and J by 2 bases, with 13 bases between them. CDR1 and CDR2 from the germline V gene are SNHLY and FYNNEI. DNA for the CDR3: TGTGCCAGCAGGGGACGGGCCTTTACTAATGAAAAACTGTTTTTT. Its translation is CASRGRAFTNEKLFF.

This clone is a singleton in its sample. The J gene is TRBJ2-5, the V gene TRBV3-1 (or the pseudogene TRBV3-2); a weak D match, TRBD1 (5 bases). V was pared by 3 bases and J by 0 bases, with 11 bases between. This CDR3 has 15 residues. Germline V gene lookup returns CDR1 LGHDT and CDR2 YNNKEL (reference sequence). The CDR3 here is CASSHQGANQETQYF. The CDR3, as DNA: TGTGCCAGCAGCCACCAAGGGGCCAACCAAGAGACCCAGTACTTC.

The CDR3, as DNA: TGTGCCAGCAGCCCGGGACTAGCCAAGGGCGCCGGGGAGCTGTTTTTT. Encoded protein: CASSPGLAKGAGELFF. This chain connects TRBV9 to TRBJ2-2, with TRBD2 identical over 9 bases. V lost 4 bases to trimming and J lost 6 bases; unmatched junction nucleotides: 10. The CDR3 runs to 16 residues. Germline-derived CDR1 and CDR2 are SGDLS and YYNGEE.

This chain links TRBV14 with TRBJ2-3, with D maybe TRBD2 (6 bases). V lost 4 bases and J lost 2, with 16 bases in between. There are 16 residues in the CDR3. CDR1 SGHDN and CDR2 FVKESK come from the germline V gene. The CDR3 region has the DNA TGTGCCAGCAGCCGTACTAGCACCCGCCACACAGATACGCAGTATTTT. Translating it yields CASSRTSTRHTDTQYF.

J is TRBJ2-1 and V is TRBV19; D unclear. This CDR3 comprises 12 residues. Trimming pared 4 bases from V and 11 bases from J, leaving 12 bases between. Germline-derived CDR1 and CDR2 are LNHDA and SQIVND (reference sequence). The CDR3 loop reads CASSNPSTKQFF. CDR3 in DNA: TGTGCCAGTAGTAACCCGAGCACTAAGCAGTTCTTC.